This is a list of T cell receptor beta chains from one sample in a study of spatial heterogeneity in lung cancer. TCRdb reanalysed the 5' RACE reads using MiXCR and keeps one entry per CDR3 protein. The data show 45,000 to 65,000 distinct CDR3 sequences, 6.5% to 7.5% seen once. The sequencing used PBMCs, collected at follow-up. All receptors derive from a female donor with early-stage non-small cell lung cancer. Both conserved end residues are part of each CDR3. D genes are given only for firm matches. Part of the rows lack a size; the others show once, few, many or a class for expanded clones.

v_call: TRBV10-3; j_call: TRBJ2-3; d_call: NA; clone_size: many; cdr3_nt: TGTGCCATCAGTGAGTCGATTGGCAGCCAGCCTCATATGGGGGATACGCAGTATTTT; cdr3_aa: CAISESIGSQPHMGDTQYF
v_call: TRBV7-9; j_call: TRBJ2-2; d_call: NA; clone_size: many; cdr3_nt: TGTGCCAGCAGTCCACGCCCAGGACCGGCCACCGGGGAGCTGTTTTTT; cdr3_aa: CASSPRPGPATGELFF
v_call: TRBV5-1; j_call: TRBJ1-2; d_call: NA; clone_size: few; cdr3_nt: TGCGCCAGCAGCTTGGACAGACAATATGGCTACACCTTC; cdr3_aa: CASSLDRQYGYTF
v_call: TRBV5-6; j_call: TRBJ2-3; d_call: NA; clone_size: many; cdr3_nt: TGTGCCAGCAGCTTACTACTCGACTCTAGCACAGATACGCAGTATTTT; cdr3_aa: CASSLLLDSSTDTQYF
v_call: TRBV7-9; j_call: TRBJ2-5; d_call: TRBD1; clone_size: few; cdr3_nt: TGTGCCAGCAGCTTCACAGGGGGTGAGACCCAGTACTTC; cdr3_aa: CASSFTGGETQYF
v_call: TRBV28; j_call: TRBJ2-4; d_call: NA; clone_size: many; cdr3_nt: TGTGCCAGCAGAACCAGAGATTTTGGCTGGAACATTCAGTACTTC; cdr3_aa: CASRTRDFGWNIQYF
v_call: TRBV12-3/TRBV12-4; j_call: TRBJ2-3; d_call: TRBD1; clone_size: many; cdr3_nt: TGTGCCAGCAGTTGGACAGGGGGCGAGGTTTTTTCAGATACGCAGTATTTT; cdr3_aa: CASSWTGGEVFSDTQYF
v_call: TRBV19; j_call: TRBJ1-4; d_call: TRBD1; clone_size: few; cdr3_nt: TGTGCCAGTAGTATAGGGGCCGGGACAGTCGACGAAAAACTGTTTTTT; cdr3_aa: CASSIGAGTVDEKLFF
v_call: TRBV9; j_call: TRBJ2-5; d_call: NA; clone_size: NA; cdr3_nt: TGTGCCAGCAGCCCAGGACAGAAAGAGACCCAGTACTTTTTCGAAGAGACCCAGTACTTC; cdr3_aa: CASSPGQKETQYFFEETQYF
v_call: TRBV5-4; j_call: TRBJ1-2; d_call: NA; clone_size: many; cdr3_nt: TGTGCCAGCAGCTTGGAGGGTTTCCTCTATGGCTACACCTTC; cdr3_aa: CASSLEGFLYGYTF
v_call: TRBV7-2; j_call: TRBJ1-1; d_call: NA; clone_size: many; cdr3_nt: TGTGCCAGCAGCGTCCGACGTGGCACTGAAGCTTTCTTT; cdr3_aa: CASSVRRGTEAFF
v_call: TRBV20-1; j_call: TRBJ1-5; d_call: NA; clone_size: many; cdr3_nt: TGCAGTGCTAGCTCCTCCCCTGGCAATCAGCCCCAGCATTTT; cdr3_aa: CSASSSPGNQPQHF
v_call: TRBV6-2/TRBV6-3; j_call: TRBJ2-7; d_call: TRBD1; clone_size: NA; cdr3_nt: TGTGCCAGCGCTCGGGACAGTATGACCTACGAGCAGTACTTC; cdr3_aa: CASARDSMTYEQYF
v_call: TRBV9; j_call: TRBJ2-3; d_call: TRBD2; clone_size: few; cdr3_nt: TGTGCCAGCAGTAGCGGGGGGGCTGCAGATACGCAGTATTTT; cdr3_aa: CASSSGGAADTQYF
v_call: TRBV12-3/TRBV12-4; j_call: TRBJ2-1; d_call: TRBD2; clone_size: NA; cdr3_nt: TGTGCCAGCACTCCTTCCGCTCTCGGGACTAGCGGGGAGCAGTTCTTC; cdr3_aa: CASTPSALGTSGEQFF
v_call: TRBV12-3/TRBV12-4; j_call: TRBJ1-5; d_call: NA; clone_size: many; cdr3_nt: TGTGCCAGCAGTTTAGCGCTAAGTAGAAATCAGCCCCAGCATTTT; cdr3_aa: CASSLALSRNQPQHF
v_call: TRBV7-9; j_call: TRBJ2-7; d_call: NA; clone_size: NA; cdr3_nt: TGTGCCAGCAGCCCTACAGGGACCCACTACGAGCAGTACTTC; cdr3_aa: CASSPTGTHYEQYF